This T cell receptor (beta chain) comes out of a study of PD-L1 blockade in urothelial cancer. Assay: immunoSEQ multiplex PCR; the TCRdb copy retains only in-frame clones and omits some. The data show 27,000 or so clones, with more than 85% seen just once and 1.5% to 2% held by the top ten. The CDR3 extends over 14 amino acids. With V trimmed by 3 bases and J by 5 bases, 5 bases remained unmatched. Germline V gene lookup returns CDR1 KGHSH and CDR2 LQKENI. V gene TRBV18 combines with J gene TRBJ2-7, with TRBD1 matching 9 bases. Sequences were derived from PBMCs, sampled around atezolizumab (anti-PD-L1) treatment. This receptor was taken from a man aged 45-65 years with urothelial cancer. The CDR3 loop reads CASSPGQGGNEQYF. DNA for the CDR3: TGTGCCAGCTCACCGGGACAGGGTGGCAACGAGCAGTACTTC.